Below are 7 T cell receptor beta chains sequenced from a single sample in a study of cytomegalovirus exposure and HLA in healthy donors. This table comes from immunoSEQ multiplex PCR, and its TCRdb copy is limited to in-frame clones, with some not included. The sample lists tens of thousands of clones, 85% to 95% occurring once. The source material was PBMCs. These receptors all stem from a man aged 18 to 30 in good health and CMV-seronegative.

The chain recombines TRBV19 with TRBJ2-1; 7 nucleotides match TRBD1. V trimming: 3 bases; J trimming: 9 bases; junction bases outside the gene matches: 17. Germline V gene lookup returns CDR1 LNHDA and CDR2 SQIVND (reference sequence). This CDR3 has 17 amino acids. The CDR3 loop reads CASSIRGLQGPGGEQFF. CDR3 in DNA: TGTGCCAGTAGTATTAGGGGGCTACAAGGGCCGGGTGGTGAGCAGTTCTTC.

V and J are TRBV30 and TRBJ2-6, with TRBD2 as a possible D gene (7 bases). V was trimmed by 3 bases and J by 1 base, leaving 16 bases between them. Germline CDR1 reads GTSNPN; CDR2 reads SVGIG (reference sequence). The CDR3 covers 17 residues. The CDR3 is CAWSRGRGMSGANVLTF. The CDR3 DNA reads TGTGCCTGGAGCCGGGGGCGGGGGATGTCTGGGGCCAACGTCCTGACTTTC.

This chain connects TRBV5-4 to TRBJ2-3; 8 bases line up with TRBD2. Germline-derived CDR1 and CDR2 are SGHNT and YYREEE (reference sequence). Trimming cost V 0 bases and J 3 bases; bases outside gene matches: 6. The CDR3 is made up of 16 amino acids. CDR3 amino acids: CASSLAQASGTDTQYF. The CDR3 bases are TGTGCCAGCAGCTTGGCCCAGGCTAGCGGGACAGATACGCAGTATTTT.

The genes are TRBV2 and TRBJ2-7; weak D call: TRBD2 (6 bases). In germline, CDR1 is SNHLY, CDR2 FYNNEI. V lost 7 bases and J lost 0, with 13 bases in between. The CDR3 has 14 residues. Here the CDR3 reads CASMGRSSSYEQYF. In nucleotides, the CDR3 is TGTGCCAGCATGGGGAGGTCGAGCTCCTACGAGCAGTACTTC.

The J gene is TRBJ2-3, the V gene TRBV5-1; 7 nucleotides match TRBD1. The CDR3 runs 15 residues. Losses at the gene ends were 4 bases for V and 0 bases for J; bases not matched to a gene: 5. CDR1 and CDR2 from the germline V gene are SGHRS and YFSETQ. The CDR3 sequence is CASSLGQLSTDTQYF. As DNA, the CDR3 is TGCGCCAGCAGCCTGGGACAGCTAAGCACAGATACGCAGTATTTT.

The CDR3 DNA is TGTGCCGGCCGGGACAGCACTGAAGCTTTCTTT. Amino acids: CAGRDSTEAFF. V and J are TRBV30 and TRBJ1-1, with 7 bases that match TRBD1. Germline CDR1 is GTSNPN and CDR2 is SVGIG (reference sequence). The ends lost 8 bases at V and 4 bases at J; junction bases unmatched: 4. This CDR3 has 11 amino acids.

This chain connects TRBV19 to TRBJ2-2; D is uncertain. CDR1 is LNHDA, CDR2 SQIVND, per germline (reference sequence). The V gene lost 3 bases and the J gene lost 0 bases, with 8 bases spanning the gap. CDR3 length: 15 amino acids. The CDR3 region is CASSMRYANTGELFF. The CDR3 DNA follows: TGTGCCAGTAGTATGAGGTACGCGAACACCGGGGAGCTGTTTTTT.